This T cell receptor (beta chain) was sequenced in a study of blood T cell repertoires in COVID-19. On the study more broadly: Researchers got acute and convalescent COVID-19 samples from the United States, Italy and Spain. T cells, B-cell-depleted T cells, or PBMCs provided the cDNA or gDNA that served as material.

Study processing details: Counts of nucleated cells, estimated from reference gene primer amplification, were obtained. The table came from immunoSEQ multiplex PCR; TCRdb's copy has only in-frame clones and leaves some out. That table furnishes V, J and clone size, whereas the DNA furnished D and trimming. The sample includes around 200,000 clones, approximately 80% of them seen just once. The CDR3 consists of 15 residues. Trimming left V 0 bases short and J 4 bases short, with 15 bases between. The germline V gene encodes CDR1 GTSNPN and CDR2 SVGIG (reference sequence). The receptor comes from a human donor in a cohort sampled during active COVID-19. The specimen was peripheral blood. The gene calls are TRBV30 and TRBJ1-2; tentatively, D is TRBD1 (5 bases). The CDR3 sequence: CAWSVGGTLAYGYTF. The CDR3 nucleotides read TGTGCCTGGAGTGTAGGAGGGACCCTTGCCTATGGCTACACCTTC.